The next 30 T cell receptor beta chains were all read from a single sample in a study of shared clonotypes between healthy human individuals. Naive CD8 cells were CD45RO-negative, positively selected for CCR7, excluding terminally differentiated effector memory CD45RA+ cells. Assay: immunoSEQ multiplex PCR; the TCRdb copy retains only in-frame clones and omits some. The repertoire holds millions of clones, with just under 95% as singletons. The sequencing sample was made of naive CD8+ T cells sorted from blood. These receptors were taken from a man between 18 and 29 years old in good health.

This chain joins TRBV5-4 and TRBJ2-3; the D is unclear. There are 11 residues in the CDR3. Germline V CDR1 and CDR2: SGHNT, YYREEE (reference sequence). V lost 1 base to trimming and J lost 6 bases, with 3 bases between them. CDR3 protein: CASSLNDTQYF. The CDR3 nucleotides are TGTGCCAGCAGCTTGAACGATACGCAGTATTTT.

V usage is TRBV11-2 and J usage is TRBJ2-1; perhaps TRBD2 as D (5 bases). This CDR3 region has 15 residues. The germline CDR1 and CDR2 sequences are SGHAT and FQNNGV. V lost 1 base and J 9 bases, leaving 16 bases between the germline ends. This CDR3 reads CASSLGEGPVGEQFF. The DNA of the CDR3 is TGTGCCAGCAGCTTAGGTGAGGGTCCGGTTGGTGAGCAGTTCTTC.

V is TRBV6-5 and J is TRBJ1-1; D is unresolved. This CDR3 region has 14 residues. CDR1 and CDR2 from the germline V gene are MNHEY and SVGAGI. The V gene lost 5 bases and the J gene lost 2 bases, with 12 bases spanning the gap. CDR3 in amino acids: CASSLRTDNTEAFF. CDR3 DNA: TGTGCCAGCAGTCTTAGGACGGATAACACTGAAGCTTTCTTT.

V is TRBV2 and J is TRBJ2-5; D is possibly TRBD1 (6 bases). The CDR3 consists of 11 residues. Germline CDR1 reads SNHLY; CDR2 reads FYNNEI. V shed 8 bases and J shed 2 bases, with 6 bases lying between them. The CDR3: CASGQQETQYF. DNA for the CDR3: TGTGCCAGCGGACAGCAAGAGACCCAGTACTTC.

The chain uses TRBV6-4 and TRBJ2-1; no firm D call. The CDR3 extends over 11 amino acids. Trimming took 8 bases from V and 3 from J, leaving 5 bases between them. CDR1 and CDR2 from the germline V gene are MRHNA and SNTAGT. The CDR3 sequence: CASRGYNEQFF. CDR3 in DNA: TGTGCCAGCCGAGGCTACAATGAGCAGTTCTTC.

The J gene is TRBJ1-5, the V gene TRBV6-5; 8 bases align to TRBD1. Germline V gene sequence: CDR1 MNHEY, CDR2 SVGAGI. The CDR3 is 15 amino acids. V shed 4 bases and J 4 bases; nucleotides not matched to a gene: 6. In nucleotides, the CDR3 is TGTGCCAGCAGTTTTCAGGGGGCGGGAAATCAGCCCCAGCATTTT. Residues: CASSFQGAGNQPQHF.

The J gene is TRBJ2-5, the V gene TRBV9; a weak D match, TRBD2 (6 bases). With 0 bases removed from V and 2 bases from J, the gap between germline ends came to 11 bases. Germline CDR1 reads SGDLS; CDR2 reads YYNGEE. The CDR3 consists of 15 residues. CDR3 region: CASSVGGVPQETQYF. CDR3 sequence (DNA): TGTGCCAGCAGCGTAGGGGGGGTACCACAAGAGACCCAGTACTTC.

This clone was seen once. The V call is TRBV5-6, the J call TRBJ2-7; D unclear. V was trimmed by 1 base and J by 2 bases, leaving 7 bases between them. The CDR3 spans 13 residues. The germline gives CDR1 SGHDT, CDR2 YYEEEE. CDR3 in amino acids: CASSLTLTYEQYF. In DNA, the CDR3 is TGTGCCAGCAGCTTGACGCTTACCTACGAGCAGTACTTC.

As for this clone: Within the sample, other DNA sequences also encode this same CDR3. The chain employs TRBV5-6 and TRBJ2-7; weak D call: TRBD1 (6 bases). The germline CDR1 and CDR2 sequences are SGHDT and YYEEEE. This CDR3 is 14 amino acids long. The V end lost 2 bases, the J end lost 3 bases, and 12 bases lay between the germline ends. The CDR3 DNA reads as TGTGCCAGCAGCTTCGGCCAGGGGATCTACGAGCAGTACTTC. Translation gives CASSFGQGIYEQYF.

The chain recombines TRBV6-5 with TRBJ2-5, with 7 bases that match TRBD1. Germline V gives CDR1 MNHEY, CDR2 SVGAGI. The junction had 10 bases not matched to a gene; V was cut back by 7 bases and J by 2 bases. There are 15 residues in the CDR3. The DNA of the CDR3 is TGTGCCAGCAAACCGGGACAGCAAAGTCAAGAGACCCAGTACTTC. This translates into CASKPGQQSQETQYF.

In the case of this clone: This specimen includes other DNA sequences encoding the same CDR3. The chain couples TRBV5-1 to TRBJ2-1, with TRBD2 as a possible D gene (6 bases). Germline V gives CDR1 SGHRS, CDR2 YFSETQ. The CDR3 extends over 13 amino acids. V was cut by 4 bases and J by 3 bases, with 8 bases left in between. The CDR3 here is CASSLAIYNEQFF. For the CDR3, the DNA is TGCGCCAGCAGCCTAGCGATCTACAATGAGCAGTTCTTC.

J is TRBJ2-5 and V is TRBV10-3, with TRBD2 matching 8 bases. V dropped 3 bases and J dropped 4; count of bases not matched to a gene: 7. The germline V gene has CDR1 ENHRY and CDR2 SYGVKD. The CDR3 is 15 residues long. The DNA for the CDR3 is TGTGCCATCAGTGATTCTGAGCGGGAGAGAGAGACCCAGTACTTC. Translated, it gives CAISDSERERETQYF.

The chain combines TRBV7-9 with TRBJ2-7; 8 bases are a match to TRBD2. Trimming removed 4 bases from V and 6 bases from J; junction bases left unmatched: 8. Germline values: CDR1 SEHNR, CDR2 FQNEAQ (reference sequence). The length of the CDR3 is 14 residues. CDR3 nucleotide sequence: TGTGCCAGCAGCTCGGGACTAGGTGTTACCGAGCAGTACTTC. This encodes CASSSGLGVTEQYF.

The V call is TRBV5-4, the J call TRBJ2-3, with D perhaps matching TRBD2 (6 bases). V was trimmed by 7 bases and J by 6 bases, leaving 12 bases between them. The CDR3 loop spans 12 amino acids. Germline loops: CDR1 SGHNT, CDR2 YYREEE (reference sequence). CDR3 in amino acids: CASGPEGDTQYF. The CDR3 DNA is TGTGCCAGCGGACCGGAGGGGGATACGCAGTATTTT. Variable domain in full (rest from reference TRBV5-4 and TRBJ2-3): ETGVTQSPTHLIKTRGQQVTLRCSSQSGHNTVSWYQQALGQGPQFIFQYYREEENGRGNFPPRFSGLQFPNYSSELNVNALELDDSALYLCASGPEGDTQYFGPGTRLTVL.

The chain combines TRBV6-4 with TRBJ2-5; D remains unclear. V lost 8 bases, J lost 2 bases, and 12 bases lay in between. Germline CDR1 reads MRHNA; CDR2 reads SNTAGT. The CDR3 extends over 13 amino acids. CDR3 DNA: TGTGCCAGCGAAAAGGGCTTACAAGAGACCCAGTACTTC. Translated: CASEKGLQETQYF.

V is TRBV13 and J is TRBJ2-1, with D maybe TRBD2 (5 bases). The V gene lost 1 base and the J gene lost 0 bases, with 10 bases spanning the gap. Germline V gene sequence: CDR1 PRHDT, CDR2 FYEKMQ (reference sequence). The CDR3 covers 16 residues. The CDR3 region has the DNA TGTGCCAGCAGCTTAGTGACTATTCACTCCTACAATGAGCAGTTCTTC. Protein: CASSLVTIHSYNEQFF.

This chain joins TRBV27 and TRBJ1-5; D might be TRBD1 (5 bases). V lost 3 bases and J lost 7, with 19 bases in between. This CDR3 region has 16 residues. Germline V gene sequence: CDR1 MNHEY, CDR2 SMNVEV (reference sequence). The CDR3 here is CASSFTGSGSTQPQHF. For the CDR3, the DNA is TGTGCCAGCAGTTTTACGGGTTCAGGGTCCACACAGCCCCAGCATTTT.

Turning to this clone: Its ends do not fully match the called genes, so a read error is possible. CDR3 nucleotide sequence: TGTGCCAGCAGCTCACTACAGGGAGCGGGCTACGCCTTC. It yields the protein CASSSLQGAGYAF. The chain has TRBV11-1 and TRBJ1-2; maybe TRBD1 (6 bases). The CDR3 runs to 13 residues. Germline loops: CDR1 SGHAT, CDR2 FQDESV (reference sequence).

This chain connects TRBV4-1 to TRBJ1-1; no clear D. V was trimmed by 0 bases and J by 0 bases, leaving 11 bases between them. The CDR3 covers 16 residues. The germline V gene has CDR1 MGHRA and CDR2 YSYEKL. CDR3 loop: CASSQDWRILNTEAFF. As DNA, the CDR3 is TGCGCCAGCAGCCAAGATTGGAGGATTCTGAACACTGAAGCTTTCTTT.

The V and J genes are TRBV10-3 and TRBJ2-3; D might be TRBD2 (5 bases). Germline CDR1 ENHRY, CDR2 SYGVKD. The V gene lost 0 bases and the J gene lost 8 bases, with 18 bases spanning the gap. CDR3 length: 16 amino acids. The CDR3 reads CAISESPVRSEGTQYF. CDR3 DNA: TGTGCCATCAGTGAGTCGCCGGTTCGATCAGAGGGTACGCAGTATTTT.

The count of this clone is one. In DNA, the CDR3 is TGTGCCAGCAGCTTAAAGGGAGGCGATGAGCAGTTCTTC. Protein sequence: CASSLKGGDEQFF. The chain links TRBV7-9 to TRBJ2-1; tentative D call: TRBD2 (6 bases). There are 13 residues in the CDR3. CDR1 is SEHNR and CDR2 is FQNEAQ in the germline V gene (reference sequence). V lost 2 bases to trimming and J lost 8 bases, with 10 bases between them.

The chain employs TRBV28 and TRBJ1-2; TRBD1 is a possible D gene (6 bases). The CDR3 extends over 15 amino acids. Germline assignment: CDR1 MDHEN and CDR2 SYDVKM. V dropped 5 bases and J dropped 8 bases, with 21 bases sitting between them. The CDR3 DNA is TGTGCCAGCAGTCCTTGGTCGGCAGGGGAGGAGGGCTACACCTTC. This codes for CASSPWSAGEEGYTF.

The chain joins TRBV6-5 to TRBJ2-7; D could derive from TRBD1 or TRBD2 (6 bases each). Germline-derived CDR1 and CDR2 are MNHEY and SVGAGI. The V gene lost 0 bases and the J gene lost 0 bases, with 9 bases spanning the gap. The CDR3 is made up of 15 amino acids. This chain's CDR3 is CASSYSGGPSYEQYF. The DNA for the CDR3 is TGTGCCAGCAGTTACTCTGGGGGGCCCTCCTACGAGCAGTACTTC.

The chain is built from TRBV19 and TRBJ1-1; D is unresolved. Germline CDR1 reads LNHDA; CDR2 reads SQIVND (reference sequence). Trimming removed 7 bases from V and 0 bases from J, with 3 bases in between. This CDR3 region has 11 residues. CDR3 sequence: CASNVNTEAFF. The DNA of the CDR3 is TGTGCCAGTAACGTGAACACTGAAGCTTTCTTT. The entire variable domain, with the rest obtained from reference TRBV19 and TRBJ1-1, is as follows: DGGITQSPKYLFRKEGQNVTLSCEQNLNHDAMYWYRQDPGQGLRLIYYSQIVNDFQKGDIAEGYSVSREKKESFPLTVTSAQKNPTAFYLCASNVNTEAFFGQGTRLTVV.

The V gene is TRBV10-2, the J gene TRBJ2-7; TRBD2 is a possible D gene (5 bases). This CDR3 contains 14 residues. Trimming took 4 bases from V and 4 from J, leaving 14 bases between them. Germline V gives CDR1 WSHSY, CDR2 SAAADI. CDR3 in amino acids: CASSGSGYIYEQYF. CDR3 in DNA: TGCGCCAGCAGTGGTTCGGGATACATTTACGAGCAGTACTTC.

This chain links TRBV19 with TRBJ2-2; D not resolved. Germline CDR1 LNHDA, CDR2 SQIVND (reference sequence). V lost 8 bases and J lost 7, with 8 bases in between. The CDR3 spans 11 residues. Written as DNA, the CDR3 is TGTGCCAGTCGCCTGGGCGGGGAGCTGTTTTTT. Translation gives CASRLGGELFF.

The rearrangement links TRBV28 to TRBJ1-1, with D possibly being TRBD1 (6 bases). CDR1 and CDR2 (germline): MDHEN, SYDVKM. The CDR3 extends over 13 amino acids. Trimming removed 3 bases at V and 7 bases at J, with 12 bases between. The CDR3 coding sequence is TGTGCCAGCAGTTTCGGAGAGGGGGATGAAGCTTTCTTT. Its translation is CASSFGEGDEAFF.

The CDR3 reads CAISEIRTGMNTEAFF. For the CDR3, the DNA is TGTGCCATCAGTGAAATCCGAACAGGGATGAACACTGAAGCTTTCTTT. The J gene is TRBJ1-1, the V gene TRBV10-3, with D possibly being TRBD1 (6 bases). Trimming stripped 3 bases from V and 0 bases from J, with 14 bases between. CDR1 and CDR2 (germline): ENHRY, SYGVKD. CDR3 length: 16 amino acids.

This clone was counted between two and nine times. The CDR3 nucleotides are TGTGCCAGCAGTGATAACAGTAACTATGGCTACACCTTC. It yields the protein CASSDNSNYGYTF. The chain employs TRBV2 and TRBJ1-2, with D hard to call. V was cut by 3 bases and J by 1 base, with 6 bases left in between. The V gene's germline CDR1 is SNHLY and CDR2 FYNNEI. The CDR3 loop spans 13 amino acids.

This sequence joins TRBV19 and TRBJ1-5, with D unclear. The germline V gene encodes CDR1 LNHDA and CDR2 SQIVND (reference sequence). The CDR3 contains 15 residues. Trimming removed 5 bases from V and 3 bases from J, with 14 bases in between. The CDR3 nucleotides are TGTGCCAGTAGTCCCCCCGGCGGTCTCAATCAGCCCCAGCATTTT. Its translation: CASSPPGGLNQPQHF.